The present T cell receptor (beta chain) was sequenced within a study of human T cells and chemical hapten exposure. The ends were cut back, 8 bases at V and 5 bases at J, with 16 bases in the middle. Per the germline V gene, CDR1 is MNHEY and CDR2 is SVGAGI. CDR3 length equals 13 residues. In TCRdb, the RACE reads were re-called with MiXCR into one record per CDR3 protein. This table holds 95,000 to 150,000 distinct CDR3 sequences, roughly 13% found once. Time point given: pre-sensitization, week 0. Indicated treatment: therapeutic diphenylcyclopropenone sensitization with weekly scalp DPC. The authors extracted total RNA from unfractionated whole blood.

The chain couples TRBV6-5 to TRBJ2-7; D possibly corresponds to TRBD2 (5 bases). This TCR came from a woman younger than 35 with alopecia areata. Some clones in this sample may be carry-over from other donors' samples. The source material was whole blood, sampled in connection with sensitization to the hapten diphenylcyclopropenone (DPC). The CDR3: CASATGKVNEQYF. DNA for the CDR3: TGTGCCAGCGCCACCGGGAAAGTCAACGAGCAGTACTTC.